This entry lists 31 T cell receptor beta chains sequenced from one sample in a study of identical twins. MiXCR, run by TCRdb on the 5' RACE reads, gives a single entry per CDR3 protein. The data hold a few hundred thousand distinct CDR3 sequences, with roughly 26% observed a single time. This same sample was also part of a study on T cells expressing NK-cell markers.

Sequenced: CD4+ T cells sorted from blood. The receptors stem from a woman between 18 and 29 years old in good health.

The chain couples TRBV15 to TRBJ2-1; 10 positions match TRBD1. The length of the CDR3 is 18 residues. With 0 bases clipped from V and 6 bases from J, the junction kept 11 bases outside the gene matches. From germline, CDR1 is LNHNV and CDR2 YYDKDF (reference sequence). The CDR3 protein is CATSREKVGQGNRNEQFF. The CDR3, as DNA: TGTGCCACCAGCAGAGAAAAGGTGGGACAGGGGAACCGCAATGAGCAGTTCTTC.

This clonotype was seen a few times. CDR3 sequence reads: CSVLGTGESYEQYF. The CDR3 DNA reads TGCAGCGTTCTCGGGACAGGTGAATCCTACGAGCAGTACTTC. The chain links TRBV29-1 to TRBJ2-7, with 8 nucleotides matching TRBD1. Germline V gene data show CDR1 as SQVTM and CDR2 as ANQGSEA. V was clipped by 5 bases and J by 1 base; unmatched bases: 7. The CDR3 totals 14 residues.

The sample holds a few counts of this clonotype. V is TRBV5-1 and J is TRBJ2-2; D is unclear. Trimming shortened V by 0 bases and J by 0 bases, and 9 bases separated the two germline ends. This CDR3 has 16 residues. Germline-derived CDR1 and CDR2 are SGHRS and YFSETQ. CDR3 bases: TGCGCCAGCAGCTTGGCGTCGGTCCCGAACACCGGGGAGCTGTTTTTT. It encodes CASSLASVPNTGELFF.

The rearrangement uses TRBV12-3 or TRBV12-4 and TRBJ1-5; a weak D match, TRBD1 (6 bases). V shed 2 bases and J shed 6 bases, with 11 bases lying between them. The CDR3 runs 14 residues. Here the CDR3 DNA reads TGTGCCAGCAGTTTACGGGGGGCAGGTCAGCCCCAGCATTTT. Protein product: CASSLRGAGQPQHF.

The chain employs TRBV7-9 and TRBJ2-1; 7 bases align to TRBD2. J lost 4 bases, V lost 3 bases, and 9 bases had no gene match. The CDR3 loop spans 16 amino acids. The germline V gene has CDR1 SEHNR and CDR2 FQNEAQ (reference sequence). The CDR3 DNA reads as TGTGCCAGCAGCTTGGAAGGGCTAGCGGTATACAATGAGCAGTTCTTC. Its translation: CASSLEGLAVYNEQFF.

A few counts support this clonotype. The chain uses TRBV9 and TRBJ2-3; TRBD1 matches at 9 bases. Germline-derived CDR1 and CDR2 are SGDLS and YYNGEE. Unmatched junction bases numbered 4, after V lost 0 bases and J lost 5 bases. This CDR3 is 15 amino acids long. This CDR3 reads CASSVGGQGLDTQYF. The CDR3 DNA reads as TGTGCCAGCAGCGTAGGGGGACAGGGCTTAGATACGCAGTATTTT.

The genes are TRBV20-1 and TRBJ2-5; D is possibly TRBD1 or TRBD2 (7 bases each). V was cut by 6 bases and J by 2 bases, with 19 bases left in between. In germline, CDR1 is DFQATT, CDR2 SNEGSKA (reference sequence). The CDR3 extends over 15 amino acids. The CDR3 DNA sequence: TGCAGTGCAAGCCTTCCAGGGGGGGGACAAGAGACCCAGTACTTC. As protein: CSASLPGGGQETQYF.

Only a few counts were recorded for this clonotype. The chain links TRBV7-8 to TRBJ2-2; the D is unclear. The germline gives CDR1 SGHVS, CDR2 FQNEAQ. The CDR3 totals 15 residues. Trimming left V 6 bases short and J 5 bases short, with 16 bases between. CDR3 region: CASSPPITATGELFF. The CDR3 region has the DNA TGTGCCAGCAGTCCCCCCATAACGGCTACCGGGGAGCTGTTTTTT.

The V and J genes are TRBV6-1 and TRBJ2-7, with D tentatively TRBD1 or TRBD2 (5 bases each). Deletions cut 6 bases from V and 0 bases from J, with 15 bases between. The germline V gene has CDR1 MNHNS and CDR2 SASEGT. This CDR3 has 15 residues. Here the CDR3 reads CASRLGAESSYEQYF. CDR3 coding DNA: TGTGCCAGCAGACTAGGGGCAGAAAGCTCCTACGAGCAGTACTTC.

V and J are TRBV11-3 and TRBJ1-4; D gene ambiguous. The CDR3 has 12 residues. The germline CDR1 and CDR2 sequences are SGHNT and YENEEA. With 0 bases removed from V and 10 bases from J, the gap between germline ends came to 6 bases. CDR3: CASSLDRGKLFF. CDR3 nucleotides: TGTGCCAGCAGCTTAGATCGGGGAAAACTGTTTTTT.

This clonotype was picked up a small number of times. The genes are TRBV9 and TRBJ2-1; a possible D gene is TRBD1 (6 bases). CDR1 and CDR2 from the germline V gene are SGDLS and YYNGEE. V was clipped by 0 bases and J by 4 bases, with 11 bases between them. This CDR3 spans 15 amino acids. The CDR3 region has the DNA TGTGCCAGCAGCGTAGATTTGACAGGATACAATGAGCAGTTCTTC. Translated: CASSVDLTGYNEQFF. The full variable domain, completed using reference TRBV9 and TRBJ2-1, is DSGVTQTPKHLITATGQRVTLRCSPRSGDLSVYWYQQSLDQGLQFLIQYYNGEERAKGNILERFSAQQFPDLHSELNLSSLELGDSALYFCASSVDLTGYNEQFFGPGTRLTVL.

This chain uses TRBV7-2 with TRBJ2-4; possible D gene TRBD2, 6 bases. This CDR3 is 15 amino acids long. Germline V gene data show CDR1 as SGHTA and CDR2 as FQGNSA. Trimming cost V 3 bases and J 3 bases, with 12 bases left between them. This chain's CDR3 is CASSFSGVGKNIQYF. For the CDR3, the DNA is TGTGCCAGCAGCTTTTCGGGGGTTGGCAAAAACATTCAGTACTTC. Combining the CDR3 with reference TRBV7-2 and TRBJ2-4 gives the whole variable domain GAGVSQSPSNKVTEKGKDVELRCDPISGHTALYWYRQSLGQGLEFLIYFQGNSAPDKSGLPSDRFSAERTGGSVSTLTIQRTQQEDSAVYLCASSFSGVGKNIQYFGAGTRLSVL.

The V call is TRBV4-2, the J call TRBJ1-6; 9 bases fit TRBD1. V shed 6 bases, J shed 4 bases, and the junction held 7 bases outside the gene matches. Germline CDR1 and CDR2: LGHNA and YNFKEQ. The CDR3 sequence is 16 residues long. The CDR3 protein is CASRRGQGGYNSPLHF. In DNA form, the CDR3 reads TGTGCCAGCAGACGGGGACAGGGTGGTTATAATTCACCCCTCCACTTT.

In this sample, this clonotype turned up a few times. DNA for the CDR3: TGTGCCATCAGTTTGACCGGGGGTGGCAATCAGCCCCAGCATTTT. Translation gives CAISLTGGGNQPQHF. The J gene is TRBJ1-5, the V gene TRBV10-3; TRBD1 is a possible D gene (5 bases). Trimming cost V 5 bases and J 2 bases, with 13 bases left between them. The germline V gene has CDR1 ENHRY and CDR2 SYGVKD. The CDR3 extends over 15 amino acids.

This clonotype has just a few counts. This rearrangement joins TRBV7-2 to TRBJ2-2, with D possibly being TRBD1 or TRBD2 (5 bases each). The CDR3 is made up of 14 amino acids. V lost 5 bases, J lost 5 bases, and 12 bases lay in between. Per the germline V gene, CDR1 is SGHTA and CDR2 is FQGNSA. DNA for the CDR3: TGTGCCAGCAGCCCATCCGGGACGACCGGGGAGCTGTTTTTT. It translates to CASSPSGTTGELFF.

This clonotype was counted only a few times. The chain joins TRBV20-1 to TRBJ2-1; 9 bases are a match to TRBD2. The CDR3 has 10 amino acids. Germline V gene sequence: CDR1 DFQATT, CDR2 SNEGSKA (reference sequence). After removal of 5 bases from V and 13 bases from J, the junction contained 3 bases not matched to a gene. CDR3 region: CSAGLAPQFF. The CDR3 DNA follows: TGCAGTGCTGGACTAGCGCCTCAGTTCTTC.

This clonotype has just a few counts. This chain joins TRBV5-1 and TRBJ2-2; possible D gene TRBD1, 5 bases. Germline CDR1 reads SGHRS; CDR2 reads YFSETQ. Deletions cut 4 bases from V and 6 bases from J, with 19 bases between. The CDR3 consists of 16 residues. For the CDR3, the DNA is TGCGCCAGCAGCCGGTTCGACAGTAATGTTGCCGGGGAGCTGTTTTTT. This sequence encodes CASSRFDSNVAGELFF.

The sample holds many counts of this clonotype. CDR3 in amino acids: CASGGQLNTEAFF. CDR3 DNA: TGCGCCAGCGGGGGACAGTTGAACACTGAAGCTTTCTTT. The chain uses TRBV10-2 and TRBJ1-1; TRBD1 matches at 7 bases. CDR3 length: 13 residues. J lost 0 bases, V lost 8 bases, and 3 bases had no gene match. CDR1 WSHSY and CDR2 SAAADI come from the germline V gene.

This clonotype has only a few counts. The V and J genes are TRBV10-3 and TRBJ2-7; TRBD1 is a possible D gene (6 bases). CDR1 is ENHRY, CDR2 SYGVKD, per germline. The CDR3 runs to 13 residues. Trimming removed 3 bases from V and 3 bases from J, with 9 bases in between. The CDR3 reads CAISDPQGYEQYF. In DNA form, the CDR3 reads TGTGCCATCAGTGACCCACAGGGCTACGAGCAGTACTTC.

The J gene is TRBJ2-3, the V gene TRBV2; 13 nucleotides agree with TRBD2. Per germline, CDR1 SNHLY and CDR2 FYNNEI. The CDR3 covers 15 residues. V lost 0 bases, J lost 6 bases, and 0 bases stayed unmatched. The chain's CDR3 is CASSEAGLAGDTQYF. The CDR3, as DNA: TGTGCCAGCAGTGAAGCGGGACTAGCGGGGGATACGCAGTATTTT.

This clonotype showed up just a few times. The V call is TRBV6-5, the J call TRBJ2-1; the D is unclear. From germline, CDR1 is MNHEY and CDR2 SVGAGI. This CDR3 comprises 15 residues. With 2 bases removed from V and 9 bases from J, the gap between germline ends came to 17 bases. The CDR3, as DNA: TGTGCCAGCAGTTACGACCGGGTCGGTGCCGGTGAGCAGTTCTTC. This translates into CASSYDRVGAGEQFF.

The sample holds a few counts of this clonotype. This chain uses TRBV4-3 with TRBJ2-1; 7 nucleotides match TRBD1. The CDR3 length is 17 residues. Germline V gene data show CDR1 as LGHNA and CDR2 as YSLEER. Trimming cost V 0 bases and J 9 bases; bases outside gene matches: 14. The CDR3 here is CASSQDVGRRGLGEQFF. CDR3 bases: TGCGCCAGCAGCCAAGACGTGGGGCGAAGGGGGCTAGGTGAGCAGTTCTTC.

This chain joins TRBV2 and TRBJ1-2; no firm D call. This CDR3 has 18 amino acids. The germline V gene has CDR1 SNHLY and CDR2 FYNNEI. Trimming took off 5 bases at V and 0 bases at J, with 22 bases between the two ends. The CDR3 sequence is CASSNAVEDGYSNYGYTF. As DNA, the CDR3 is TGTGCCAGCAGTAATGCGGTGGAAGACGGCTACTCTAACTATGGCTACACCTTC.

This CDR3 is CSAPGTRGINEQFF. The CDR3 DNA reads as TGCAGTGCTCCCGGGACTAGAGGGATCAATGAGCAGTTCTTC. The chain is built from TRBV20-1 and TRBJ2-1, with 8 bases fitting TRBD2. The CDR3 length is 14 residues. Germline V gives CDR1 DFQATT, CDR2 SNEGSKA (reference sequence). V trimming: 5 bases; J trimming: 6 bases; junction bases outside the gene matches: 9.

The chain links TRBV6-1 to TRBJ2-7, with 7 positions matching TRBD2. Germline-derived CDR1 and CDR2 are MNHNS and SASEGT. V lost 0 bases and J lost 6; bases outside the gene matches: 5. The CDR3 runs to 14 residues. The CDR3 here is CASSEAMSGVEQYF. The CDR3 DNA sequence: TGTGCCAGCAGTGAAGCGATGAGCGGGGTCGAGCAGTACTTC.

This clonotype was recorded a few times. The chain combines TRBV30 with TRBJ1-2, with D possibly being TRBD1 (5 bases). The CDR3 length is 13 residues. In germline, CDR1 is GTSNPN, CDR2 SVGIG (reference sequence). V was clipped by 8 bases and J by 7 bases, with 20 bases between them. The CDR3 DNA follows: TGTGCCGTATCCGGGACGGCGGTCCGTGGCTACACCTTC. This gives the protein CAVSGTAVRGYTF. Full variable domain (outside the CDR3, taken from reference TRBV30 and TRBJ1-2): SQTIHQWPATLVQPVGSPLSLECTVEGTSNPNLYWYRQAAGRGLQLLFYSVGIGQISSEVPQNLSASRPQDRQFILSSKKLLLSDSGFYLCAVSGTAVRGYTFGSGTRLTVV.

This clonotype has a handful of counts. This chain joins TRBV6-1 and TRBJ2-7; D is possibly TRBD1 or TRBD2 (5 bases each). The CDR3 extends over 13 amino acids. Trimming pared 6 bases from V and 7 bases from J, leaving 16 bases between. Looked up from germline, CDR1 is MNHNS and CDR2 is SASEGT. The CDR3 is CASRAGTASEQYF. The CDR3 DNA reads as TGTGCCAGCAGGGCTGGGACCGCCAGTGAGCAGTACTTC.

This clonotype was observed a few times. At one of its ends the junction is not consistent with the germline gene, which may arise from a read error. The chain combines TRBV5-1 with TRBJ1-1; 10 bases map to TRBD1. CDR1 SGHRS and CDR2 YFSETQ come from the germline V gene. The CDR3 is 13 amino acids. CDR3 sequence: CASTLTGGPSSEF. In DNA form, the CDR3 reads TGCGCCAGCACACTGACAGGGGGCCCTTCCTCAGAATTT.

This clonotype was seen a handful of times. This sequence joins TRBV12-3 or TRBV12-4 and TRBJ2-7, with a weak D call TRBD2 (6 bases). V lost 3 bases, J lost 0 bases, and 18 bases lay in between. The CDR3 length is 17 residues. The CDR3 loop is CASSFSGWGGNSYEQYF. CDR3 nucleotide sequence: TGTGCCAGCAGTTTTTCAGGGTGGGGCGGGAACTCCTACGAGCAGTACTTC.

The chain couples TRBV5-5 to TRBJ2-7, with 7 bases fitting TRBD2. This CDR3 is built from 15 residues. CDR1 is SGHKS and CDR2 is YYEKEE in the germline V gene (reference sequence). V was pared by 4 bases and J by 11 bases, with 18 bases of the junction left unmatched. The DNA for the CDR3 is TGTGCCAGCAGCCGGGGTGCGGGAGCGACCCCCAAGGAGTACTTC. Its protein is CASSRGAGATPKEYF.

This clonotype has at least ten counts. This chain uses TRBV12-3 or TRBV12-4 with TRBJ2-1, with D possibly being TRBD1 (8 bases). Trimming left V 4 bases short and J 4 bases short, with 17 bases between. CDR3 length equals 16 residues. CDR3 coding DNA: TGTGCCAGCAGTTCCCCTACAGGGGGGGATTACAATGAGCAGTTCTTC. Translation: CASSSPTGGDYNEQFF.